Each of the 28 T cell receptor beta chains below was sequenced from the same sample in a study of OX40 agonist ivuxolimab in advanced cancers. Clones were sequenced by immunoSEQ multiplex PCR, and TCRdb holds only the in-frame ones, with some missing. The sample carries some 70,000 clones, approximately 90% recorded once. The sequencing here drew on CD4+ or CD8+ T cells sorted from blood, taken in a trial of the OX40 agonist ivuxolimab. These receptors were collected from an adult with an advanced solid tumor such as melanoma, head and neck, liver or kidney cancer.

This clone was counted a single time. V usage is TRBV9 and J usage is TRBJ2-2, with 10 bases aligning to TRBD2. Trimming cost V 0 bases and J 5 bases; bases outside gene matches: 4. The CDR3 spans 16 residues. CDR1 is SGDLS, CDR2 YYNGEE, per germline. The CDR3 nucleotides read TGTGCCAGCAGCGTAGAACTAGCGGGATTTACCGGGGAGCTGTTTTTT. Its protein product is CASSVELAGFTGELFF.

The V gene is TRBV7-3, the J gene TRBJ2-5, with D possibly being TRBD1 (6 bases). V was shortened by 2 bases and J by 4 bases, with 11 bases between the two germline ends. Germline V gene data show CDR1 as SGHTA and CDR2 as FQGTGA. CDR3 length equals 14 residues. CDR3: CASSLYQGSETQYF. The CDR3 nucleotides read TGTGCCAGCAGCTTATACCAGGGGTCAGAGACCCAGTACTTC.

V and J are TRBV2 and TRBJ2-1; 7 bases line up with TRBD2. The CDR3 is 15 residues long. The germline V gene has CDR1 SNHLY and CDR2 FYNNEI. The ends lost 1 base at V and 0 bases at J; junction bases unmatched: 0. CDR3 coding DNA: TGTGCCAGCAGTGAAGGGGGGGGCTCCTACAATGAGCAGTTCTTC. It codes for CASSEGGGSYNEQFF.

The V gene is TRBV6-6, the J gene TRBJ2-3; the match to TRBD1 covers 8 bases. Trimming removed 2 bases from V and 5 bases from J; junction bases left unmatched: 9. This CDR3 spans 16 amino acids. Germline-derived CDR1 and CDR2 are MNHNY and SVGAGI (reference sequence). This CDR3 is CASSYPTGQGGDTQYF. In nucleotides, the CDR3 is TGTGCCAGCAGTTACCCAACTGGACAGGGAGGAGATACGCAGTATTTT.

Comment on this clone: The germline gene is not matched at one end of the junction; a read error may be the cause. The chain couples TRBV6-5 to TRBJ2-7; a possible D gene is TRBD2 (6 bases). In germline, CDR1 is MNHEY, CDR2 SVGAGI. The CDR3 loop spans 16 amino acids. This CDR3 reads CASIYFYGTAGNEQYF. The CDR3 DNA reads TGTGCCAGCATTTACTTCTACGGGACTGCAGGGAACGAGCAGTACTTC.

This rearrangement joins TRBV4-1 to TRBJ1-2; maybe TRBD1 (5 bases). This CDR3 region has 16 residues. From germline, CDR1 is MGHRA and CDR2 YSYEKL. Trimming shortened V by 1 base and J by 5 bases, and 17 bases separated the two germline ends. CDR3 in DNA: TGCGCCAGCAGCCAAGGAAGGTCTCGGGGGGAGTATGGCTACACCTTC. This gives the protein CASSQGRSRGEYGYTF.

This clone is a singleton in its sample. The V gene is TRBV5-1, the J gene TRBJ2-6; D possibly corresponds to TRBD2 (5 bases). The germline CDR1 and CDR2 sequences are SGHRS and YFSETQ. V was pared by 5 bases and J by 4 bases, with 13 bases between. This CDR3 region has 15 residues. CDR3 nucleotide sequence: TGCGCCAGCAGAACCGGGGTAACAGGGGCCAACGTCCTGACTTTC. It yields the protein CASRTGVTGANVLTF.

In DNA form, the CDR3 reads TGTGCCAGCTCGGAGGGGGGCTTTCTCTCCTACGAGCAGTACTTC. Its translation is CASSEGGFLSYEQYF. The J gene is TRBJ2-7, the V gene TRBV27, with D perhaps TRBD1 or TRBD2 (6 bases each). The germline V and J ends were trimmed by 8 bases and 0 bases, with 17 bases remaining between them. Germline assignment: CDR1 MNHEY and CDR2 SMNVEV (reference sequence). CDR3 length equals 15 residues.

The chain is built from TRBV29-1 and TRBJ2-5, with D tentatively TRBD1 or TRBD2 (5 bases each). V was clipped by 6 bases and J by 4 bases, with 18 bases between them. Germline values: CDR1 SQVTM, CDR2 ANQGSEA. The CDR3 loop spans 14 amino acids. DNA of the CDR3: TGCAGCGTCATCAATCAGTGGGGGACAGAGACCCAGTACTTC. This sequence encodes CSVINQWGTETQYF.

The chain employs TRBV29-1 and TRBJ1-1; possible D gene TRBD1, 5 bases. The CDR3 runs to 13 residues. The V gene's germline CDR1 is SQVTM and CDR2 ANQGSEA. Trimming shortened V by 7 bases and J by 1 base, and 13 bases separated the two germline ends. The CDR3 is CSALGVANTEAFF. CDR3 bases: TGCAGCGCCCTGGGGGTGGCGAACACTGAAGCTTTCTTT.

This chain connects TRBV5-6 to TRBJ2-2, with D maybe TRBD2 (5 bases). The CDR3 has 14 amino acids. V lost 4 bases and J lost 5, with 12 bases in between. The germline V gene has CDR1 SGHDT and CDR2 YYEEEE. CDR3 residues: CASSPGPGTGELFF. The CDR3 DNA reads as TGTGCCAGCAGCCCCGGTCCGGGGACCGGGGAGCTGTTTTTT.

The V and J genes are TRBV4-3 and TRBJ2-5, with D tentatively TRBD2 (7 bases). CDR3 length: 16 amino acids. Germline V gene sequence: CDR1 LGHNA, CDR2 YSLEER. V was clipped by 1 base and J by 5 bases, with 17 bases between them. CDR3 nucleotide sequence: TGCGCCAGCAGCCAAGGATCGGGGGGCGGATCGGAGACCCAGTACTTC. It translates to CASSQGSGGGSETQYF.

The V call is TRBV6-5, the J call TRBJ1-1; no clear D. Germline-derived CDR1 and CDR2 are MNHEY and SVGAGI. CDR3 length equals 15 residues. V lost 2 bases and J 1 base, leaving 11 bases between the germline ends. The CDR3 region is CASSYGVEGNTEAFF. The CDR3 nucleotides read TGTGCCAGCAGTTACGGGGTTGAGGGGAACACTGAAGCTTTCTTT.

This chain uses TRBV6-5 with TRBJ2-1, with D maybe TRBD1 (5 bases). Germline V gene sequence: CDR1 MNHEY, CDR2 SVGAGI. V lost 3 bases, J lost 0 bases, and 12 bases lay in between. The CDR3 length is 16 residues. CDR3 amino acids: CASSYLGRGSYNEQFF. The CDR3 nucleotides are TGTGCCAGCAGTTATCTGGGTAGGGGCTCCTACAATGAGCAGTTCTTC.

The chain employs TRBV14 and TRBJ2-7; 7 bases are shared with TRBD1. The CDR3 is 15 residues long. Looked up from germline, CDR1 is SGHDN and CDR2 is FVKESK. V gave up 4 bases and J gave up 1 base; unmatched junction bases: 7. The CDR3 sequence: CASSRRGSLSYEQYF. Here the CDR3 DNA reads TGTGCCAGCAGCCGCAGGGGGTCGCTTTCCTACGAGCAGTACTTC.

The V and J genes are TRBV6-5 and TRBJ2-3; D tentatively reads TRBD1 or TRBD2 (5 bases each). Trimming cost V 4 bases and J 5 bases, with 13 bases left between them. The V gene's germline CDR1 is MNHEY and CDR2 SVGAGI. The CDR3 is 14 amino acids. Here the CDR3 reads CASSFPGQGDTQYF. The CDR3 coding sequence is TGTGCCAGCAGTTTCCCGGGGCAGGGAGATACGCAGTATTTT.

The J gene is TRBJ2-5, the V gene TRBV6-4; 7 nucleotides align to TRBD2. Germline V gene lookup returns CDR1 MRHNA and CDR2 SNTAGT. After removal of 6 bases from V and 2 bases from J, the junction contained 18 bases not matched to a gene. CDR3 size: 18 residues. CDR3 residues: CASSGGPNRAGRQETQYF. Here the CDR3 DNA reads TGTGCCAGCAGCGGCGGGCCGAACCGAGCGGGGCGACAAGAGACCCAGTACTTC.

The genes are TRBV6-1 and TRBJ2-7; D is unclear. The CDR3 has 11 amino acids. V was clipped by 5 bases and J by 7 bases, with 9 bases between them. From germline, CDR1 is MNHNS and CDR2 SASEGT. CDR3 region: CASSKAREQYF. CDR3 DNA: TGTGCCAGCAGTAAGGCGAGGGAGCAGTACTTC.

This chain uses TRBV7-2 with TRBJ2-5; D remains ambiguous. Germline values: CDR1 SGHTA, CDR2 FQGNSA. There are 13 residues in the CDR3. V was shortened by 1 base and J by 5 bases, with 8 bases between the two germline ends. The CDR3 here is CASSLGFGETQYF. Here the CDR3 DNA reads TGTGCCAGCAGCTTAGGGTTCGGTGAGACCCAGTACTTC. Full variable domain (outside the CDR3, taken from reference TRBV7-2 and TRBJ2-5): GAGVSQSPSNKVTEKGKDVELRCDPISGHTALYWYRQSLGQGLEFLIYFQGNSAPDKSGLPSDRFSAERTGGSVSTLTIQRTQQEDSAVYLCASSLGFGETQYFGPGTRLLVL.

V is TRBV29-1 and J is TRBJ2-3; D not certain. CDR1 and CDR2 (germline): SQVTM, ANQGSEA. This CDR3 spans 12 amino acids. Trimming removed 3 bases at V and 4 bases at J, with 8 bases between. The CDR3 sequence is CSVDVGSDTQYF. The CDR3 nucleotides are TGCAGCGTTGACGTTGGCTCAGATACGCAGTATTTT.

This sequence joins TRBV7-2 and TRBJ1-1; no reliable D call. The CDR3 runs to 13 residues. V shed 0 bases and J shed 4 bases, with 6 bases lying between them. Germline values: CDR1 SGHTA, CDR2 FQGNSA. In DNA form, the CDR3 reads TGTGCCAGCAGCTTAGCGGCAGGCACTGAAGCTTTCTTT. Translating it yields CASSLAAGTEAFF.

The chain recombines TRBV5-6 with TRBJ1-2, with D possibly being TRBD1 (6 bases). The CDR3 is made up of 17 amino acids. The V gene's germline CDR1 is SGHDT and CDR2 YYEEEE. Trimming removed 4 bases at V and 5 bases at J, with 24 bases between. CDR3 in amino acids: CASSLGSVSSGAYGYTF. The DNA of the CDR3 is TGTGCCAGCAGCCTGGGTTCCGTCTCCTCGGGGGCATATGGCTACACCTTC.

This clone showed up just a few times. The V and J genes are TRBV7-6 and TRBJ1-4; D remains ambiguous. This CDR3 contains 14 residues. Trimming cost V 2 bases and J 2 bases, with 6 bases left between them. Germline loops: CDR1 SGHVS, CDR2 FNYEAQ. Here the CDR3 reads CASSLSPTNEKLFF. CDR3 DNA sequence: TGTGCCAGCAGCTTATCTCCCACTAATGAAAAACTGTTTTTT.

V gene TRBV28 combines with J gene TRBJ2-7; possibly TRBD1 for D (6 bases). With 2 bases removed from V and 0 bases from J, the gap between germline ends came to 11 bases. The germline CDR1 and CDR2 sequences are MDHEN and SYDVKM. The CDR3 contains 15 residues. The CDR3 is CASSLHRVSSYEQYF. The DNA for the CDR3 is TGTGCCAGCAGTTTACACAGGGTGAGCTCCTACGAGCAGTACTTC.

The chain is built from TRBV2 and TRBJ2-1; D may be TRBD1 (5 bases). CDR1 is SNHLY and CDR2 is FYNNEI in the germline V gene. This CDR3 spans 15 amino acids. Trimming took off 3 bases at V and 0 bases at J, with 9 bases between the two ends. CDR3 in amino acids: CASSDVQASYNEQFF. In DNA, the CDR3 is TGTGCCAGCAGTGATGTACAGGCCTCCTACAATGAGCAGTTCTTC.

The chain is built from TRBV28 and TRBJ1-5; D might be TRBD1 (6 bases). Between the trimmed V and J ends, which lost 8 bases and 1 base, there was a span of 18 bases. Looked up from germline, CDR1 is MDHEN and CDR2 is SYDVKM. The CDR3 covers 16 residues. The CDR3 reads CASGARGGLSNQPQHF. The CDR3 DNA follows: TGTGCCAGCGGGGCCCGGGGGGGCCTAAGCAATCAGCCCCAGCATTTT.

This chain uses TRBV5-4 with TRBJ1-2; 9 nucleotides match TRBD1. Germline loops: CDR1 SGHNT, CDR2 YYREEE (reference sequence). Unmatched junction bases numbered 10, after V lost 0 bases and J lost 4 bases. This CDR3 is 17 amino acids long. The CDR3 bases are TGTGCCAGCAGCTTGGAGGGACAGGGAGGATTCCTCTATGGCTACACCTTC. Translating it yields CASSLEGQGGFLYGYTF. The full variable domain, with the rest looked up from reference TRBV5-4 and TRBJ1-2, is ETGVTQSPTHLIKTRGQQVTLRCSSQSGHNTVSWYQQALGQGPQFIFQYYREEENGRGNFPPRFSGLQFPNYSSELNVNALELDDSALYLCASSLEGQGGFLYGYTFGSGTRLTVV.

CDR3 sequence: CASSYSRGHSYEQYF. CDR3 coding DNA: TGTGCCAGCAGTTACTCTAGGGGCCACTCCTACGAGCAGTACTTC. The chain recombines TRBV6-5 with TRBJ2-7; tentative D call: TRBD1 (5 bases). V lost 0 bases and J lost 0, with 9 bases in between. The germline CDR1 and CDR2 sequences are MNHEY and SVGAGI. This CDR3 region has 15 residues.